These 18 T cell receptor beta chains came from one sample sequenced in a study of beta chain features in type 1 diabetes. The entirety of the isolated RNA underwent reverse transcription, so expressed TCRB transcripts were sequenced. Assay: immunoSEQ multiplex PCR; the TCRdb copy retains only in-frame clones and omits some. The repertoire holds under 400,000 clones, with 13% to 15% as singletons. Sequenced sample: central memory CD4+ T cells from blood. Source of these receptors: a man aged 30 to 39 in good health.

This CDR3 is CASSLDAGTDTQYF. The CDR3 region has the DNA TGTGCCAGCAGCTTAGATGCGGGCACAGATACGCAGTATTTT. V is TRBV7-2 and J is TRBJ2-3; D gene ambiguous. V lost 1 base and J lost 1, with 6 bases in between. The CDR3 is 14 residues long. CDR1 and CDR2 from the germline V gene are SGHTA and FQGNSA.

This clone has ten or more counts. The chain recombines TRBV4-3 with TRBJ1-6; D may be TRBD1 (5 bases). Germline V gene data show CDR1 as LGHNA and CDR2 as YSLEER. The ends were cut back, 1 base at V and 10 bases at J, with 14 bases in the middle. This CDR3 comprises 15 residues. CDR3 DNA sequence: TGCGCCAGCAGCCAAGTAGGCTGGGGCGGCTCACCCCTCCACTTT. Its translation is CASSQVGWGGSPLHF.

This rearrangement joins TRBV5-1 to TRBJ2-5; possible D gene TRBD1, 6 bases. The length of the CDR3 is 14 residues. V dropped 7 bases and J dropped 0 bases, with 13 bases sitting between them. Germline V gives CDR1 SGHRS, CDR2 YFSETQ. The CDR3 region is CASGDMWDQETQYF. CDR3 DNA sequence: TGCGCCAGCGGGGACATGTGGGACCAAGAGACCCAGTACTTC.

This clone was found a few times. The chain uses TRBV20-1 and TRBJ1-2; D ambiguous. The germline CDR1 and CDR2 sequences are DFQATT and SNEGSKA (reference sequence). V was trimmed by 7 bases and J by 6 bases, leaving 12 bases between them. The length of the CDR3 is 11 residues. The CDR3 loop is CSVQKKDGYTF. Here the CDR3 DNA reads TGCAGTGTTCAGAAAAAAGATGGCTACACCTTC.

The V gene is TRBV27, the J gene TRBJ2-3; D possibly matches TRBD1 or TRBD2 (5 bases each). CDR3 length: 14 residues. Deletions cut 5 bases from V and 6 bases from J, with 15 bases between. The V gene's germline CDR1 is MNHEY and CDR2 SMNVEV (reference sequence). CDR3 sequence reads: CASSQDTRRDTQYF. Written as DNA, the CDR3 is TGTGCCAGCAGTCAGGACACCAGGAGGGATACGCAGTATTTT.

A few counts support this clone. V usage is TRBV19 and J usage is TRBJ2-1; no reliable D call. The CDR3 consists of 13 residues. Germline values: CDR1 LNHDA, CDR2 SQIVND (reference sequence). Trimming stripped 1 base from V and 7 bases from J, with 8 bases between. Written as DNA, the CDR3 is TGTGCCAGTAGTATAGGCAATAGAAATGAGCAGTTCTTC. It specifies CASSIGNRNEQFF.

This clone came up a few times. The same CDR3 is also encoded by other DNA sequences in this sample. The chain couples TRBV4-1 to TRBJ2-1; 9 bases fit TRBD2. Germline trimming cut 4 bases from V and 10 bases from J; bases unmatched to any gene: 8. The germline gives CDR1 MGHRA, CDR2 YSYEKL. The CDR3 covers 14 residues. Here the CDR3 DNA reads TGCGCCAGCAGCCCGGGACTAGCTGGGCGGGAGCAGTTCTTC. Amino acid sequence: CASSPGLAGREQFF.

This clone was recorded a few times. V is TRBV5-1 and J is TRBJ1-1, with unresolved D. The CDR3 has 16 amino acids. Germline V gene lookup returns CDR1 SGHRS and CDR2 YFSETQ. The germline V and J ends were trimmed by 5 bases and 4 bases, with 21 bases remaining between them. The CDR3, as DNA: TGCGCCAGCAGTGGGCAAGGCGGAGGGAGCGGCACTGAAGCTTTCTTT. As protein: CASSGQGGGSGTEAFF.

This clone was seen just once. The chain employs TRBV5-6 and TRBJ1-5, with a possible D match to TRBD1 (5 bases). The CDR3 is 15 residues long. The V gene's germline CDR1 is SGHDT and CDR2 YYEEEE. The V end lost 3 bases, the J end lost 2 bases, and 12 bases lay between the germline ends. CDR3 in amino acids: CASSSFIGGNQPQHF. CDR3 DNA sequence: TGTGCCAGCAGCTCATTTATAGGGGGCAATCAGCCCCAGCATTTT.

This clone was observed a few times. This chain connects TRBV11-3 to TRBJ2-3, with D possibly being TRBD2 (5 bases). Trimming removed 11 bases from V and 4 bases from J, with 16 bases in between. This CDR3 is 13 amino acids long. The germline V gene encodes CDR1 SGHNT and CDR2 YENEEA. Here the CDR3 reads CARLCWESDTQYF. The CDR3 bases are TGTGCCCGACTGTGTTGGGAGTCAGATACGCAGTATTTT.

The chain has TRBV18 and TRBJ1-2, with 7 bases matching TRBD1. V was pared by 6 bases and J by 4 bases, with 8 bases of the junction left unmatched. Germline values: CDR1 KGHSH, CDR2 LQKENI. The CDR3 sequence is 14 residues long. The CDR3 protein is CASSLRRDSYGYTF. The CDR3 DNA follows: TGTGCCAGCTCGCTTAGGAGGGACAGCTATGGCTACACCTTC.

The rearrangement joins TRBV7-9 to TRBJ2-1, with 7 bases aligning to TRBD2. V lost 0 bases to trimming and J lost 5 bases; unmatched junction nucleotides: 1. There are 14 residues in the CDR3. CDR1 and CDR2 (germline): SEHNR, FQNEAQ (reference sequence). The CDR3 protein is CASSLAGGDNEQFF. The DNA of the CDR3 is TGTGCCAGCAGCTTAGCGGGAGGGGACAATGAGCAGTTCTTC.

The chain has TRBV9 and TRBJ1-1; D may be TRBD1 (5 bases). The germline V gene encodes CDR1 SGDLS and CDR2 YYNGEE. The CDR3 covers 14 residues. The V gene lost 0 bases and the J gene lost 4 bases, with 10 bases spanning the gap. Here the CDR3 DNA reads TGTGCCAGCAGCGTAGCTCGGGGGAGCACTGAAGCTTTCTTT. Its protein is CASSVARGSTEAFF.

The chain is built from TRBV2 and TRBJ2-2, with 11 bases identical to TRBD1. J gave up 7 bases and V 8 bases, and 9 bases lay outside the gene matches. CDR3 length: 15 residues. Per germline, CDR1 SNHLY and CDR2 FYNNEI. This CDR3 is CASVRTGGSDGELFF. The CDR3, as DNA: TGTGCCAGCGTTAGGACAGGGGGCTCTGACGGGGAGCTGTTTTTT.

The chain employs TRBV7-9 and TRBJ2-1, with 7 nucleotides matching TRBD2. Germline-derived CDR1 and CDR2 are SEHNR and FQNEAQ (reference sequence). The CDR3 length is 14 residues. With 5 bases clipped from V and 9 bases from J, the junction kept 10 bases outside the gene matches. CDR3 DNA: TGTGCCAGCAGCAAAGGGAGGGTTCGTCCTGAGCAGTTCTTC. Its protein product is CASSKGRVRPEQFF.

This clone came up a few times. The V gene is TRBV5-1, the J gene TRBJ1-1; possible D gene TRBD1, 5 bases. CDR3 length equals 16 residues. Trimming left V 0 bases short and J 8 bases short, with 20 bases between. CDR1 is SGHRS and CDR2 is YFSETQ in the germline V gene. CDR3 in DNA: TGCGCCAGCAGCTTGGCGACCAGTAGGGCAGGGAGGGAAGCTTTCTTT. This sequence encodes CASSLATSRAGREAFF.

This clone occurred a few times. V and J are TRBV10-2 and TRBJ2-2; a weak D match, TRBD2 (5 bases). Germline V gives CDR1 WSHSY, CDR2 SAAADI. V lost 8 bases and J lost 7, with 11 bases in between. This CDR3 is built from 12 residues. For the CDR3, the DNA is TGCGCCAGCGGGGAGTGGATCGGGGAGCTGTTTTTT. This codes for CASGEWIGELFF.

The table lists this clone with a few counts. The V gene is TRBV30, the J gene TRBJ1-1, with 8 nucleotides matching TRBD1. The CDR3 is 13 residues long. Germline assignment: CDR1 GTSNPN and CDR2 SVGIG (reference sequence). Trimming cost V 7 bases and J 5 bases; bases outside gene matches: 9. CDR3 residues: CASTGDLGTEAFF. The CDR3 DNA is TGTGCCTCGACAGGGGATCTCGGAACTGAAGCTTTCTTT.